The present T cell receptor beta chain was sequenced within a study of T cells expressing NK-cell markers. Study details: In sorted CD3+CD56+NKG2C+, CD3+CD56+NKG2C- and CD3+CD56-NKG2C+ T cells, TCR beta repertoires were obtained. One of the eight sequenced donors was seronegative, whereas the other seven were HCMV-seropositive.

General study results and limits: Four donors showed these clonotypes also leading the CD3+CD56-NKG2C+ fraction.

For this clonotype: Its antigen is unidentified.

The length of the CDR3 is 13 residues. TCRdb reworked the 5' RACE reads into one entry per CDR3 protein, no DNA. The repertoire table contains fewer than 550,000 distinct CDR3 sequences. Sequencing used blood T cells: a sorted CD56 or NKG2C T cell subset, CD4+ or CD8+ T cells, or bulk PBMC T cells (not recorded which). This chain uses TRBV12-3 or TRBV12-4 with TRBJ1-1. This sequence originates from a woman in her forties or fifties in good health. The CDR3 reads CASSLKGLGEAFF.